The T cell receptor (beta chain) under discussion was sequenced for a study of human T cells and chemical hapten exposure. The sample's time point: pre-sensitization, week 0. The sample's treatment: therapeutic diphenylcyclopropenone sensitization with weekly scalp DPC. TCRdb re-called the RACE reads with MiXCR, one entry per CDR3 protein. The sample has 200,000 to 300,000 distinct CDR3 sequences, more than 6.5% seen once. CDR3 length: 13 amino acids. CDR1 SNHLY and CDR2 FYNNEI come from the germline V gene. Trimming cost V 9 bases and J 4 bases; bases outside gene matches: 4. The chain recombines TRBV2 with TRBJ2-1; 9 nucleotides align to TRBD2. Sequences were derived from whole blood, sampled in connection with sensitization to the hapten diphenylcyclopropenone (DPC). The clonotype was recovered from a woman in her forties with alopecia areata. Some clones in this sample may be carry-over from other donors' samples. In nucleotides, the CDR3 is TGTGCCAGGAAAGCGGGAGGATACAATGAGCAGTTCTTC. Translation: CARKAGGYNEQFF.